This entry describes one TCR beta chain. A single base separates this from a much larger clone, so it may be a read error. This record belongs to a study of blood T cell repertoires in COVID-19. About the research overall: Samples taken during acute and convalescent COVID-19 were collected in the United States, Italy and Spain. From T cells, B-cell-depleted T cells, or PBMCs came the material, which was cDNA or gDNA.

Germline V gene data show CDR1 as SNHLY and CDR2 as FYNNEI. This CDR3 contains 13 residues. V gave up 6 bases and J gave up 2 bases; unmatched junction bases: 3. TCRdb keeps only in-frame clones here, not all; method: immunoSEQ multiplex PCR. The sample includes roughly 190,000 clones, 88% of them seen just once. The clonotype originates from a man aged 35-49 years with active or convalescent COVID-19. Sequenced sample: peripheral blood. The gene calls are TRBV2 and TRBJ1-2, with 7 bases lining up with TRBD1. CDR3 sequence reads: CASRMGQNYGYTF. The DNA of the CDR3 is TGTGCCAGCAGGATGGGACAGAACTATGGCTACACCTTC.